This TCR beta chain stems from a study of cytomegalovirus exposure and HLA in healthy donors. Overall study results and limits: Clonal expansion, a later analysis showed, was greater in HLA-associated TCR beta chains than in equally common others.

V was pared by 5 bases and J by 3 bases, with 5 bases between. Germline V gene data show CDR1 as MDHEN and CDR2 as SYDVKM. The CDR3 sequence is 11 residues long. Concerning this clone itself: Its antigen is undetermined. This specimen includes other DNA sequences encoding the same CDR3.

Amplification used 60 Vbeta primers and 13 Jbeta primers. Original data processing: In a later analysis, the count reached 80 million or so unique TCR beta chains, with about 11 million shared. TCRdb keeps only in-frame clones here, not all; method: immunoSEQ multiplex PCR. For V, J and clone size, that table is used; D and trimming come from the DNA. The sample records about 140,000 clones, over 65% being singletons. The TCR was taken from a woman younger than 45 in good health and CMV-seronegative. The J gene is TRBJ2-7, the V gene TRBV28, with unresolved D. Specimen: PBMCs. The CDR3 here is CASSINYEQYF. The CDR3 DNA reads TGTGCCAGCAGTATAAACTACGAGCAGTACTTC.